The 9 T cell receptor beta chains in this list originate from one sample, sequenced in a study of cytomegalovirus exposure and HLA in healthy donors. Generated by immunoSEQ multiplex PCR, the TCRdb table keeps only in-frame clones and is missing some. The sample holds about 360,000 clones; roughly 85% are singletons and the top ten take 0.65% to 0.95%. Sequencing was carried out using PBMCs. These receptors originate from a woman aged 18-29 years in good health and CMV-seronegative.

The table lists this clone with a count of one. CDR3: CASGSPNGRGETQYF. The CDR3 nucleotides read TGTGCTAGTGGTTCCCCTAATGGGAGGGGAGAGACCCAGTACTTC. This rearrangement joins TRBV12-5 to TRBJ2-5, with 7 bases identical to TRBD2. There are 15 residues in the CDR3. From germline, CDR1 is LGHNT and CDR2 FRNRAP. V trimming: 4 bases; J trimming: 4 bases; junction bases outside the gene matches: 9.

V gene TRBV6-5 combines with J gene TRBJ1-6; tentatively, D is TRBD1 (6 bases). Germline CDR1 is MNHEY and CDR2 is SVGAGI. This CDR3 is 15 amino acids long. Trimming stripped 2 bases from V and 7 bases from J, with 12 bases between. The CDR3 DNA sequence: TGTGCCAGCAGTTACCTGGACAGTTCGAATTCACCCCTCCACTTT. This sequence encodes CASSYLDSSNSPLHF.

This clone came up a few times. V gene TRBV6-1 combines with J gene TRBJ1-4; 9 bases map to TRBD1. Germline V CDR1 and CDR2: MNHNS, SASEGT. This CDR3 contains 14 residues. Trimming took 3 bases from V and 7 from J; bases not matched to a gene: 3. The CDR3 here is CASSDRQGGEKLFF. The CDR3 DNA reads TGTGCCAGCAGTGACCGACAGGGGGGTGAAAAACTGTTTTTT.

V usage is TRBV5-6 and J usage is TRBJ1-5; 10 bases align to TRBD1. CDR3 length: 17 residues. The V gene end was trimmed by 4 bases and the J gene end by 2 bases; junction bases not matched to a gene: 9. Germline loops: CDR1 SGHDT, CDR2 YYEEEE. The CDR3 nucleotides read TGTGCCAGCAGCCTACGACAGGGGGCTTTGGGCAATCAGCCCCAGCATTTT. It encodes CASSLRQGALGNQPQHF. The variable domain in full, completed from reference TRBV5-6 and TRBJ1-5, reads DAGVTQSPTHLIKTRGQQVTLRCSPKSGHDTVSWYQQALGQGPQFIFQYYEEEERQRGNFPDRFSGHQFPNYSSELNVNALLLGDSALYLCASSLRQGALGNQPQHFGDGTRLSIL.

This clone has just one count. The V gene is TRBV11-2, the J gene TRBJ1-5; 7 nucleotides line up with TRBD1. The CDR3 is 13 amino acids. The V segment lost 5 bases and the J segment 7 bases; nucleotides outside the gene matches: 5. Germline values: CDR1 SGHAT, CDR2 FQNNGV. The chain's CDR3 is CASSRQGSQPQHF. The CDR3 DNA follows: TGTGCCAGCAGCCGACAGGGCAGCCAGCCCCAGCATTTT.

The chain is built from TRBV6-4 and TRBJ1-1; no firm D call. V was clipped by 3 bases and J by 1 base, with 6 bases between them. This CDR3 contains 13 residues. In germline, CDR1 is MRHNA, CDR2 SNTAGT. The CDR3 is CASSDEANTEAFF. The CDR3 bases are TGTGCCAGCAGTGATGAAGCGAACACTGAAGCTTTCTTT.

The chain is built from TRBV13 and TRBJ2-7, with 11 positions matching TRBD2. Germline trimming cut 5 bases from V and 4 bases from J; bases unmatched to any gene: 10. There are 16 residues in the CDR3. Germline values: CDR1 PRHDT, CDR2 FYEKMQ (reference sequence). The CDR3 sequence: CASSPRVAGGLYEQYF. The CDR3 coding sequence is TGTGCCAGCAGCCCCCGGGTAGCGGGAGGGCTTTACGAGCAGTACTTC.

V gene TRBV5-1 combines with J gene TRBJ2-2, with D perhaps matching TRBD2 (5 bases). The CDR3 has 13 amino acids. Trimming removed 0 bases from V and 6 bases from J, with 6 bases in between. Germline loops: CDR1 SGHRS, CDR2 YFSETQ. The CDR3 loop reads CASSLGGSGELFF. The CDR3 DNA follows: TGCGCCAGCAGCTTGGGCGGGTCCGGGGAGCTGTTTTTT.

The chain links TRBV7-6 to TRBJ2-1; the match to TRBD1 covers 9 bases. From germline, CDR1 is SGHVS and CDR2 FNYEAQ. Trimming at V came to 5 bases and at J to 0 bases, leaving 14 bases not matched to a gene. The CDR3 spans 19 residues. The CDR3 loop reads CASSQLGTGTGSSYNEQFF. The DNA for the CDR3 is TGTGCCAGCAGCCAATTAGGTACCGGGACAGGGAGCTCCTACAATGAGCAGTTCTTC.